This T cell receptor beta chain was retrieved from a study of lung T cells in sarcoidosis with Löfgren's syndrome. Relative to its sample, this clonotype is medium-sized. Its antigen is unknown. MiXCR was run by TCRdb on the reads, yielding one entry per CDR3 protein. The repertoire has tens of thousands of distinct CDR3 sequences, approximately 22% of them found once; the top ten carry less than 2.5%. General observations from the study: Multiple Löfgren's syndrome patients reportedly shared TRAV12-1 and TRBV2 CDR3 motifs. TRAV12-1 and TRBV2 were reportedly most expanded in Löfgren's patients.

V was clipped by 9 bases and J by 3 bases; unmatched bases: 4. The CDR3 is made up of 13 amino acids. The TCR was taken from a human donor with sarcoidosis (Löfgren's syndrome or another form), or a control subject (not recorded which). Specimen: CD4+ T cells from PBMCs. The chain uses TRBV12-3 or TRBV12-4 and TRBJ1-4; 7 bases are shared with TRBD1. In DNA form, the CDR3 reads TGTGCCAGTGGGGACAGACCTAATGAAAAACTGTTTTTT. This translates into CASGDRPNEKLFF.